This TCR beta chain emerged from a study of T cells in Graves' hyperthyroidism and ophthalmopathy. Turning to the study itself: Before treatment of any kind, peripheral blood was taken at initial diagnosis. Regarding the study as a whole: In the blood, most expanded thyroid clonotypes above 0.001 appeared as well.

Amplified TCR beta CDR3 regions derived from RNA transcripts. The TCR CDR3 was amplified in a first-round RT-PCR using the HTBI primer set. From the multiplex PCR reads, TCRdb called clonotypes with MiXCR, one entry per CDR3 protein. The sample holds hundreds of thousands of distinct CDR3 sequences, 14% to 15% seen once. Inclusion characteristics of ophthalmopathy patients comprised a Clinical Activity Score of at least 3, a NOSPECS grade of at least 4, and duration under 3 months. Cells are PBMCs isolated from approximately 9.2 ml of fresh blood. Ten or more counts support this clonotype. Its cognate antigen is unknown. This TCR came from a woman in her forties with Graves' ophthalmopathy. Sequenced: blood.

The CDR3 sequence is CASSLPRQGQGNTIYF. The CDR3 nucleotides are TGTGCCAGCAGTTTACCCCGACAGGGGCAAGGAAACACCATATATTTT. The chain is built from TRBV28 and TRBJ1-3; 8 bases map to TRBD1. This CDR3 region has 16 residues. Germline lookup yields CDR1 MDHEN and CDR2 SYDVKM. J gave up 4 bases and V 2 bases, and 7 bases lay outside the gene matches.